Included here is one TCR beta chain sequence, with context. Only in-frame clones appear in the TCRdb table, and some are missing; sequencing was by immunoSEQ multiplex PCR. The sample has 70,000 to 95,000 clones, 75% to 90% seen once. Germline CDR1 reads MNHNS; CDR2 reads SASEGT. The CDR3 is 15 amino acids. With 2 bases removed from V and 9 bases from J, the gap between germline ends came to 17 bases. This specimen belongs to a study of T cell changes during pregnancy in multiple sclerosis. This chain uses TRBV6-1 with TRBJ2-4, with a tentative D call TRBD2 (6 bases). Source: peripheral blood, taken before pregnancy. This sequence was found in a female donor with multiple sclerosis, enrolled in a pregnancy study. The CDR3, as DNA: TGTGCCAGCAGTGAACCGGGTTTGCGGGGAGGCATTCAGTACTTC. Amino acid sequence: CASSEPGLRGGIQYF.